The TCR beta chain described here comes from a study of blood T cell repertoires in COVID-19. Only in-frame clones appear in the TCRdb table, and some are missing; sequencing was by immunoSEQ multiplex PCR. In the table there are tens of thousands of clones, 86% of which are singletons. Looked up from germline, CDR1 is LGHDT and CDR2 is YNNKEL (reference sequence). Trimming shortened V by 0 bases and J by 7 bases, and 12 bases separated the two germline ends. The CDR3 has 14 residues. The TCR sequence derives from a woman aged 60 to 75 with acute or convalescent COVID-19. The sample consisted of peripheral blood. The V call is TRBV3-1 (or the pseudogene TRBV3-2), the J call TRBJ1-2; no reliable D call. The CDR3 DNA reads TGTGCCAGCAGCCAAGATCGGAGGTCGGGTGGCTACACCTTC. It yields the protein CASSQDRRSGGYTF.